Following are 31 T cell receptor beta chains from one sample sequenced in a study of OX40 agonist ivuxolimab in advanced cancers. TCRdb's copy holds only in-frame clones and misses some; the assay was immunoSEQ multiplex PCR. Among roughly 76,000 clones, 84% were seen once, and the ten largest hold around 1.1%. Sequenced here: CD4+ or CD8+ T cells sorted from blood, sampled in a trial of the OX40 agonist ivuxolimab. The receptor source for this set is an adult with an advanced solid tumor such as melanoma, head and neck, liver or kidney cancer.

The CDR3 sequence is CASSGGEPVETQYF. Here the CDR3 DNA reads TGCGCCAGCAGCGGGGGGGAGCCCGTAGAGACCCAGTACTTC. The rearrangement joins TRBV10-2 to TRBJ2-5; 8 nucleotides align to TRBD2. Germline assignment: CDR1 WSHSY and CDR2 SAAADI. After removal of 6 bases from V and 4 bases from J, the junction contained 7 bases not matched to a gene. This CDR3 is built from 14 residues.

V and J are TRBV10-1 and TRBJ1-1, with no clear D. The CDR3 covers 13 residues. The V end lost 2 bases, the J end lost 2 bases, and 6 bases lay between the germline ends. Germline V gene lookup returns CDR1 WNHNN and CDR2 SYGVQD (reference sequence). CDR3 DNA: TGCGCCAGCAGTGAGGGTAGAAACACTGAAGCTTTCTTT. It is translated as CASSEGRNTEAFF.

The chain carries TRBV11-2 and TRBJ2-7, with D possibly matching TRBD2 (6 bases). V was trimmed by 4 bases and J by 3 bases, leaving 10 bases between them. Germline loops: CDR1 SGHAT, CDR2 FQNNGV. This CDR3 spans 13 amino acids. The CDR3 region has the DNA TGTGCCAGCAGCTCCATAGCGGACTACGAGCAGTACTTC. It is translated as CASSSIADYEQYF.

In DNA form, the CDR3 reads TGTGCCAGCAGCAGAAATAGACTAGCGGGGGGTGGTTACAATGAGCAGTTCTTC. Its protein product is CASSRNRLAGGGYNEQFF. The chain employs TRBV11-2 and TRBJ2-1, with 13 bases matching TRBD2. This CDR3 is 18 amino acids long. Germline CDR1 SGHAT, CDR2 FQNNGV. V gave up 5 bases and J gave up 4 bases; unmatched junction bases: 11. The full variable domain, completed using reference TRBV11-2 and TRBJ2-1, is EAGVAQSPRYKIIEKRQSVAFWCNPISGHATLYWYQQILGQGPKLLIQFQNNGVVDDSQLPKDRFSAERLKGVDSTLKIQPAKLEDSAVYLCASSRNRLAGGGYNEQFFGPGTRLTVL.

The chain employs TRBV21-1 and TRBJ2-7; the DNA was not used to check the table's D call, TRBD1. TRBV21-1 represents a pseudogene. This CDR3 spans 19 amino acids. The CDR3 here is CASSKATGTGASTFYEQYF. The CDR3 nucleotides are TGTGCCAGCAGCAAAGCGACCGGGACAGGGGCCTCCACTTTCTACGAGCAGTACTTC.

This clone was seen once. This sequence joins TRBV10-3 and TRBJ2-7; 7 positions agree with TRBD1. Trimming took 6 bases from V and 0 from J; bases not matched to a gene: 5. This CDR3 contains 14 residues. Germline V CDR1 and CDR2: ENHRY, SYGVKD. CDR3 in DNA: TGTGCCATCAGGTCCGGGACAGTCTCCTACGAGCAGTACTTC. Its protein is CAIRSGTVSYEQYF.

This rearrangement joins TRBV28 to TRBJ2-5; 7 nucleotides match TRBD2. The CDR3 is 14 amino acids. Germline V gives CDR1 MDHEN, CDR2 SYDVKM. Trimming removed 3 bases from V and 4 bases from J; junction bases left unmatched: 5. The chain's CDR3 is CASSLGGRLETQYF. The CDR3, as DNA: TGTGCCAGCAGTTTGGGGGGGAGGTTAGAGACCCAGTACTTC.

This chain uses TRBV4-1 with TRBJ1-4; possible D gene TRBD1, 5 bases. The germline CDR1 and CDR2 sequences are MGHRA and YSYEKL. The germline V and J ends were trimmed by 1 base and 0 bases, with 18 bases remaining between them. The CDR3 loop spans 19 amino acids. The CDR3 nucleotides are TGCGCCAGCAGCCAAGCAATTCACAGGCGAACCTCAACTAATGAAAAACTGTTTTTT. Protein product: CASSQAIHRRTSTNEKLFF.

The chain is built from TRBV5-1 and TRBJ2-2; 7 positions match TRBD1. J lost 1 base, V lost 4 bases, and 7 bases had no gene match. CDR3 length equals 16 residues. Germline loops: CDR1 SGHRS, CDR2 YFSETQ. The CDR3 here is CASSPPRDRNTGELFF. For the CDR3, the DNA is TGCGCCAGCAGCCCTCCCCGGGACAGGAACACCGGGGAGCTGTTTTTT.

The chain carries TRBV6-1 and TRBJ1-6; D remains unclear. V dropped 6 bases and J dropped 4 bases, with 10 bases sitting between them. Germline CDR1 MNHNS, CDR2 SASEGT. The CDR3 loop spans 14 amino acids. CDR3 in amino acids: CASRIGSYNSPLHF. DNA of the CDR3: TGTGCCAGCAGAATAGGGTCTTATAATTCACCCCTCCACTTT.

This rearrangement joins TRBV19 to TRBJ2-7, with D hard to call. Germline V gene data show CDR1 as LNHDA and CDR2 as SQIVND (reference sequence). The V end was cut by 4 bases, the J end by 3 bases, with 10 bases between. This CDR3 comprises 13 residues. CDR3 bases: TGTGCCAGTAGTAGGACGGAGCTCTACGAGCAGTACTTC. It translates to CASSRTELYEQYF.

This clone was seen a single time. The CDR3 DNA sequence: TGTGCCAGCAGCCGCGACAGGCTGAACACTGAAGCTTTCTTT. This sequence encodes CASSRDRLNTEAFF. The gene calls are TRBV4-2 and TRBJ1-1; perhaps TRBD1 as D (6 bases). CDR1 and CDR2 from the germline V gene are LGHNA and YNFKEQ. The V and J ends lost 4 bases and 0 bases respectively, with 9 bases between them. CDR3 length equals 14 residues.

A few counts support this clone. This rearrangement joins TRBV5-6 to TRBJ1-3; D not certain. The CDR3 is 14 amino acids. V lost 3 bases, J lost 2 bases, and 9 bases lay in between. Germline V gives CDR1 SGHDT, CDR2 YYEEEE. CDR3 bases: TGTGCCAGCAGCTCGGAGGGCCCTGGAAACACCATATATTTT. Protein: CASSSEGPGNTIYF.

The chain joins TRBV29-1 to TRBJ2-7, with 8 bases lining up with TRBD1. The trim removed 6 bases at V and 2 bases at J, leaving 3 bases unmatched. This CDR3 spans 12 amino acids. CDR1 and CDR2 (germline): SQVTM, ANQGSEA. The DNA for the CDR3 is TGCAGCGTAATGACAGGGGCCTACGAGCAGTACTTC. Translated, it gives CSVMTGAYEQYF.

V usage is TRBV5-6 and J usage is TRBJ2-1, with D unclear. V shed 4 bases and J shed 6 bases, with 11 bases lying between them. This CDR3 region has 13 residues. Per germline, CDR1 SGHDT and CDR2 YYEEEE. The CDR3 DNA reads as TGTGCCAGCAGCCCGGGTTGGAGCAATGAGCAGTTCTTC. Residues: CASSPGWSNEQFF.

The chain carries TRBV10-3 and TRBJ1-4; D gene uncertain. The CDR3 runs 13 residues. Germline V gene sequence: CDR1 ENHRY, CDR2 SYGVKD. Trimming removed 10 bases from V and 6 bases from J, with 15 bases in between. CDR3 amino acids: CATSGTDDEKLFF. CDR3 bases: TGTGCCACATCAGGCACGGACGATGAAAAACTGTTTTTT.

V and J are TRBV28 and TRBJ2-3, with D tentatively TRBD1 or TRBD2 (6 bases each). Trimming removed 5 bases at V and 5 bases at J, with 14 bases between. Germline CDR1 and CDR2: MDHEN and SYDVKM. The CDR3 extends over 14 amino acids. The CDR3 is CASSPAGGGDTQYF. CDR3 nucleotides: TGTGCCAGCAGTCCAGCCGGAGGGGGAGATACGCAGTATTTT.

The rearrangement joins TRBV6-5 to TRBJ2-2; D gene uncertain. V was clipped by 3 bases and J by 3 bases, with 11 bases between them. This CDR3 contains 15 residues. CDR1 is MNHEY and CDR2 is SVGAGI in the germline V gene. The DNA for the CDR3 is TGTGCCAGCAGTTATTCGGGCCAGTACACCGGGGAGCTGTTTTTT. Translated, it gives CASSYSGQYTGELFF.

The J gene is TRBJ2-2, the V gene TRBV7-7; a weak D match, TRBD1 (6 bases). V was clipped by 5 bases and J by 4 bases, with 14 bases between them. This CDR3 is built from 15 residues. CDR1 SSHAT and CDR2 FNYEAQ come from the germline V gene (reference sequence). DNA for the CDR3: TGTGCCAGCAGCCAATCGGACAGATTCACCGGGGAGCTGTTTTTT. Translating gives CASSQSDRFTGELFF.

The gene calls are TRBV27 and TRBJ1-1, with 12 bases fitting TRBD1. The CDR3 consists of 16 residues. Germline CDR1 reads MNHEY; CDR2 reads SMNVEV (reference sequence). Trimming took 5 bases from V and 0 from J; bases not matched to a gene: 4. The DNA of the CDR3 is TGTGCCAGCAGTCCGGGACAGGGGGCTATGAACACTGAAGCTTTCTTT. Encoded protein: CASSPGQGAMNTEAFF.

The V gene is TRBV28, the J gene TRBJ1-6, with TRBD1 matching 9 bases. Looked up from germline, CDR1 is MDHEN and CDR2 is SYDVKM. Trimming removed 4 bases from V and 12 bases from J; junction bases left unmatched: 16. The CDR3 loop spans 17 amino acids. In DNA form, the CDR3 reads TGTGCCAGCAGTTCGGCCGGGACAGGGCTTAAAATTGGACCCCTCCACTTT. Translation gives CASSSAGTGLKIGPLHF. The full variable domain, completed using reference TRBV28 and TRBJ1-6, is DVKVTQSSRYLVKRTGEKVFLECVQDMDHENMFWYRQDPGLGLRLIYFSYDVKMKEKGDIPEGYSVSREKKERFSLILESASTNQTSMYLCASSSAGTGLKIGPLHFGNGTRLTVT.

CDR3 loop: CASRLGTSGGSTDTQYF. The CDR3, as DNA: TGTGCCAGCAGACTTGGGACTAGCGGAGGGAGCACAGATACGCAGTATTTT. The rearrangement uses TRBV11-2 and TRBJ2-3, with 11 bases lining up with TRBD2. J lost 0 bases, V lost 6 bases, and 8 bases had no gene match. The germline V gene has CDR1 SGHAT and CDR2 FQNNGV. The CDR3 has 17 amino acids.

This clone showed up just a few times. V usage is TRBV18 and J usage is TRBJ2-5; no clear D. Germline CDR1 KGHSH, CDR2 LQKENI. Trimming shortened V by 11 bases and J by 2 bases, and 15 bases separated the two germline ends. The length of the CDR3 is 13 residues. The CDR3 here is CASRQEVQETQYF. CDR3 nucleotide sequence: TGTGCCTCCAGGCAGGAAGTACAAGAGACCCAGTACTTC.

The CDR3 protein is CAGLPDRKSQETQYF. The DNA of the CDR3 is TGTGCCGGCCTCCCGGACAGGAAGTCCCAAGAGACCCAGTACTTC. V usage is TRBV7-8 and J usage is TRBJ2-5, with TRBD1 matching over 7 bases. The CDR3 spans 15 residues. Trimming took 11 bases from V and 1 from J; bases not matched to a gene: 13. CDR1 is SGHVS and CDR2 is FQNEAQ in the germline V gene. Full variable domain (rest looked up from reference TRBV7-8 and TRBJ2-5): GAGVSQSPRYKVAKRGQDVALRCDPISGHVSLFWYQQALGQGPEFLTYFQNEAQLDKSGLPSDRFFAERPEGSVSTLKIQRTQQEDSAVYLCAGLPDRKSQETQYFGPGTRLLVL.

This clone was recorded once. V gene TRBV7-9 combines with J gene TRBJ2-2; 7 nucleotides line up with TRBD2. Trimming cost V 5 bases and J 5 bases; bases outside gene matches: 5. CDR1 is SEHNR, CDR2 FQNEAQ, per germline (reference sequence). This CDR3 spans 14 amino acids. The CDR3 DNA reads as TGTGCCAGCAGCCCTAGCGGATATACCGGGGAGCTGTTTTTT. This sequence encodes CASSPSGYTGELFF.

The chain has TRBV25-1 and TRBJ1-1; weak D call: TRBD1 (6 bases). CDR3 length equals 12 residues. Germline V gene lookup returns CDR1 MGHDK and CDR2 SYGVNS. V was shortened by 6 bases and J by 8 bases, with 13 bases between the two germline ends. CDR3 region: CASSTGSREAFF. The CDR3 DNA reads as TGTGCCAGCAGCACAGGGAGCAGGGAAGCTTTCTTT.

The chain employs TRBV7-9 and TRBJ1-1, with D possibly being TRBD1 (6 bases). Germline lookup yields CDR1 SEHNR and CDR2 FQNEAQ (reference sequence). Trimming pared 3 bases from V and 3 bases from J, leaving 11 bases between. This CDR3 region has 14 residues. The CDR3 spells CASSFDRLYTEAFF. The CDR3 nucleotides are TGTGCCAGCAGCTTCGACAGGCTCTACACTGAAGCTTTCTTT.

In DNA form, the CDR3 reads TGTGCCAGCAGTCAATACACAGATACGCAGTATTTT. Its translation is CASSQYTDTQYF. The chain employs TRBV27 and TRBJ2-3; no reliable D call. The germline V gene encodes CDR1 MNHEY and CDR2 SMNVEV (reference sequence). CDR3 length: 12 residues. V was trimmed by 5 bases and J by 2 bases, leaving 5 bases between them.

The J gene is TRBJ1-2, the V gene TRBV6-5; D ambiguous. Germline CDR1 and CDR2: MNHEY and SVGAGI. The CDR3 consists of 13 residues. Trimming took 6 bases from V and 0 from J, leaving 8 bases between them. CDR3 in DNA: TGTGCCAGCAGAACAACAGCTAACTATGGCTACACCTTC. Translation: CASRTTANYGYTF.

The V and J genes are TRBV7-6 and TRBJ2-4; perhaps TRBD2 as D (6 bases). V lost 0 bases and J lost 1, with 25 bases in between. The germline V gene encodes CDR1 SGHVS and CDR2 FNYEAQ. The CDR3 sequence is 21 residues long. As DNA, the CDR3 is TGTGCCAGCAGCTTAGCCGCGTGGAGGGGTGGACCTGGTTTGGCCAAAAACATTCAGTACTTC. The encoded protein is CASSLAAWRGGPGLAKNIQYF.

This chain joins TRBV6-6 and TRBJ2-7; possible D gene TRBD2, 6 bases. Looked up from germline, CDR1 is MNHNY and CDR2 is SVGAGI (reference sequence). CDR3 length: 14 residues. V was pared by 5 bases and J by 2 bases, with 13 bases between. The CDR3 DNA follows: TGTGCCAGCAGTCGAGGGACTTTCGCCTACGAGCAGTACTTC. As protein: CASSRGTFAYEQYF.